Included here is one T cell receptor (beta chain) sequence, with context. What it recognizes is unknown. This sample is part of a study of T cells in localized non-small cell lung cancer. Produced via immunoSEQ multiplex PCR; TCRdb's table is partial and in-frame only. The repertoire holds about 59,000 clones, with 90% to 95% as singletons. General study results and limits: Uninvolved adjacent lung had the highest recorded T cell clonality, with tumor below it. The study detected a median roughly 57 of the top 100 tumor clones in adjacent lung.

The trim removed 2 bases at V and 4 bases at J, leaving 6 bases unmatched. The CDR3 extends over 15 amino acids. Looked up from germline, CDR1 is SEHNR and CDR2 is FQNEAQ (reference sequence). This clonotype was obtained from a man aged 40 to 70 with stage I lung adenocarcinoma. This chain connects TRBV7-9 to TRBJ1-2; TRBD1 matches 8 bases. Sequencing was performed on peripheral blood, taken before any cancer treatment. CDR3 residues: CASSLPGQALYGYTF. CDR3 coding DNA: TGTGCCAGCAGCTTACCGGGACAGGCCCTCTATGGCTACACCTTC. The full variable domain, in which reference TRBV7-9 and TRBJ1-2 provide the parts outside the CDR3, is DTGVSQNPRHKITKRGQNVTFRCDPISEHNRLYWYRQTLGQGPEFLTYFQNEAQLEKSRLLSDRFSAERPKGSFSTLEIQRTEQGDSAMYLCASSLPGQALYGYTFGSGTRLTVV.